This T cell receptor (beta chain) was identified in a study of CD8+ T cells in alopecia areata. Overall study results and limits: Both scalp clonality and the expanded CD8+ clones among the top 100 showed a significant decrease with tofacitinib. Higher clonality and more expanded CD8+ clones appeared in lesional than normal scalp.

Points on this clone: Its target is not known.

Extracted from the samples, RNA was reverse transcribed into cDNA to serve as the sequencing template. Clones were read by immunoSEQ multiplex PCR, and TCRdb kept only the in-frame ones, dropping some. There are roughly 100,000 clones in the sample; 65% to 90% occur only once, and 11% lies in the top ten. Documented treatment: oral pan-JAK inhibitor, 5-10 mg twice daily. As part of sample collection, lesional scalp punch biopsies and peripheral blood were taken from alopecia areata patients. PBMCs served as the source from which CD4+ and CD8+ T cells were sorted. CDR3 length: 13 residues. Germline CDR1 and CDR2: SQVTM and ANQGSEA.

The chain couples TRBV29-1 to TRBJ2-5; D call uncertain. The DNA end is more similar to TRBJ2-7, so the J call may be wrong. The source is a human donor with alopecia areata. Material: CD8+ T cells sorted from blood, obtained at approximately week 30, from a patient treated with tofacitinib. CDR3 nucleotides: TGCAGCGTTGAAGAGGAAGGATCCTACGAGCAGTACTTC. Its translation: CSVEEEGSYEQYF.